The 18 T cell receptor beta chains below come from one sample, sequenced in a study of blood T cells in healthy people across ages. Sample-barcoded 5' priming and a J-beta primer mix drove a second PCR of roughly 6 to 12 cycles. TCRdb re-called the 5' RACE reads with MiXCR, one entry per CDR3 protein. In the table there are 700,000 to 900,000 distinct CDR3 sequences, roughly 24% of which are singletons. The same specimen was also included in a second study, on T cells of mothers and their children.

Sequencing used blood. The receptors here all came from a boy younger than 18 in good health.

The chain combines TRBV9 with TRBJ2-1, with 16 positions matching TRBD2. Germline V lookup: CDR1 SGDLS, CDR2 YYNGEE. Trimming cost V 3 bases and J 0 bases; bases outside gene matches: 6. This CDR3 has 19 amino acids. CDR3 sequence: CASSGAGLAGGSSYNEQFF. CDR3 sequence (DNA): TGTGCCAGCAGCGGAGCGGGACTAGCGGGGGGGAGCTCCTACAATGAGCAGTTCTTC.

This clonotype has only a few counts. This sequence joins TRBV29-1 and TRBJ2-3; possible D gene TRBD1, 6 bases. The germline gives CDR1 SQVTM, CDR2 ANQGSEA. The CDR3 is made up of 13 amino acids. Trimming took 3 bases from V and 7 from J, leaving 14 bases between them. As DNA, the CDR3 is TGCAGCGTTGAGATACAGGGTCGAAATACGCAGTATTTT. It codes for CSVEIQGRNTQYF.

This rearrangement joins TRBV4-1 to TRBJ2-5, with D possibly being TRBD2 (5 bases). The CDR3 covers 15 residues. V was clipped by 0 bases and J by 1 base, with 9 bases between them. Germline values: CDR1 MGHRA, CDR2 YSYEKL. DNA of the CDR3: TGCGCCAGCAGCCAAGAGCGGGTCATCCAAGAGACCCAGTACTTC. This sequence encodes CASSQERVIQETQYF.

To note about this clonotype: Sequence at one end of the junction differs from germline and may be a read error. The rearrangement links TRBV6-5 to TRBJ2-7; 15 bases line up with TRBD2. CDR3 length: 14 residues. Germline assignment: CDR1 MNHEY and CDR2 SVGAGI. CDR3 protein: CASSTPGLAGGPTF. The CDR3 DNA is TGTGCCAGCAGTACACCGGGACTAGCGGGGGGACCTACCTTC.

The gene calls are TRBV30 and TRBJ2-3; possible D gene TRBD2, 5 bases. Trimming pared 2 bases from V and 0 bases from J, leaving 12 bases between. Germline V gene data show CDR1 as GTSNPN and CDR2 as SVGIG (reference sequence). This CDR3 spans 15 amino acids. DNA of the CDR3: TGTGCCTGGAGTAAAGCGGTAGCTAGCACAGATACGCAGTATTTT. It translates to CAWSKAVASTDTQYF.

The gene calls are TRBV4-1 and TRBJ2-7; 7 bases map to TRBD2. The germline V gene has CDR1 MGHRA and CDR2 YSYEKL. The V and J ends lost 3 bases and 6 bases, in that order; junction bases with no gene match: 5. The CDR3 has 13 amino acids. The CDR3 sequence: CASSHAGRAEQYF. CDR3 coding DNA: TGCGCCAGCAGCCACGCGGGGAGGGCCGAGCAGTACTTC.

The chain uses TRBV19 and TRBJ2-7; 10 bases align to TRBD1. Germline lookup yields CDR1 LNHDA and CDR2 SQIVND (reference sequence). The CDR3 runs 13 residues. With V trimmed by 8 bases and J by 5 bases, 6 bases remained unmatched. The CDR3 spells CASADRGQDEQYF. CDR3 coding DNA: TGTGCCAGTGCAGACAGGGGGCAAGACGAGCAGTACTTC.

The V call is TRBV7-8, the J call TRBJ1-1; D is ambiguous. V lost 7 bases to trimming and J lost 5 bases, with 11 bases between them. Germline CDR1 reads SGHVS; CDR2 reads FQNEAQ. This CDR3 has 12 amino acids. CDR3 bases: TGTGCCAGCACCCCGGCGGGGACTGAAGCTTTCTTT. Its protein is CASTPAGTEAFF.

Only a few counts were recorded for this clonotype. This chain uses TRBV24-1 with TRBJ2-1; unclear D gene. The CDR3 is 12 residues long. Germline-derived CDR1 and CDR2 are KGHDR and SFDVKD. V was pared by 4 bases and J by 3 bases, with 3 bases between. The CDR3: CATSDYYNEQFF. The CDR3 DNA follows: TGTGCCACCAGTGACTACTACAATGAGCAGTTCTTC.

This chain uses TRBV14 with TRBJ2-7; D is ambiguous. CDR1 is SGHDN, CDR2 FVKESK, per germline. There are 14 residues in the CDR3. Trimming took off 0 bases at V and 2 bases at J, with 8 bases between the two ends. In DNA form, the CDR3 reads TGTGCCAGCAGCCAAGAGTTGGGAACCTACGAGCAGTACTTC. Translated, it gives CASSQELGTYEQYF.

This clonotype has only a few counts. The V gene is TRBV12-3 or TRBV12-4, the J gene TRBJ1-1; possibly TRBD1 for D (5 bases). V lost 6 bases to trimming and J lost 0 bases, with 11 bases between them. This CDR3 has 14 residues. The CDR3 DNA follows: TGTGCCAGCAGCAAGGGGTTATTGAACACTGAAGCTTTCTTT. Amino acids: CASSKGLLNTEAFF.

In its sample, this clonotype was seen many times. This chain uses TRBV12-3 or TRBV12-4 with TRBJ1-6; 7 bases are a match to TRBD1. The ends lost 11 bases at V and 7 bases at J; junction bases unmatched: 5. This CDR3 comprises 12 residues. The CDR3 region is CAGGDSNSPLHF. Written as DNA, the CDR3 is TGTGCCGGGGGGGACAGCAATTCACCCCTCCACTTT.

The chain carries TRBV5-1 and TRBJ1-2; 9 bases map to TRBD1. J gave up 6 bases and V 4 bases, and 7 bases lay outside the gene matches. The CDR3 spans 14 residues. Germline V gene sequence: CDR1 SGHRS, CDR2 YFSETQ. This chain's CDR3 is CASSRDRVGNGYTF. The CDR3 region has the DNA TGCGCCAGCAGCCGGGACAGGGTTGGTAATGGCTACACCTTC.

Here the CDR3 DNA reads TGTGCCAGCAGCCGATCAGGGTTGGGCTCGAACACTGAAGCTTTCTTT. Protein sequence: CASSRSGLGSNTEAFF. This chain uses TRBV7-9 with TRBJ1-1, with D possibly TRBD1 on 5 matching bases. Germline CDR1 is SEHNR and CDR2 is FQNEAQ (reference sequence). The CDR3 sequence is 16 residues long. Trimming removed 5 bases from V and 1 base from J, with 17 bases in between.

This clonotype was seen more than once but under ten times. The chain is built from TRBV29-1 and TRBJ1-2, with 7 bases matching TRBD1. CDR1 SQVTM and CDR2 ANQGSEA come from the germline V gene. The CDR3 is made up of 15 amino acids. Germline trimming cut 5 bases from V and 3 bases from J; bases unmatched to any gene: 12. The DNA for the CDR3 is TGCAGCGTTCTCCGACAGGGTTCATTTGACTATGGCTACACCTTC. It encodes CSVLRQGSFDYGYTF.

The chain carries TRBV10-3 and TRBJ2-3, with D perhaps matching TRBD2 (6 bases). The CDR3 totals 14 residues. V lost 6 bases and J 0 bases, leaving 10 bases between the germline ends. The germline CDR1 and CDR2 sequences are ENHRY and SYGVKD. The CDR3 DNA reads as TGTGCCATCAGCCGGGACTCTAGCACAGATACGCAGTATTTT. It yields the protein CAISRDSSTDTQYF.

V is TRBV11-2 and J is TRBJ1-1; D not resolved. Germline V gives CDR1 SGHAT, CDR2 FQNNGV. V gave up 2 bases and J gave up 1 base, with 11 bases separating them. The CDR3 sequence is 15 residues long. The CDR3 bases are TGTGCCAGCAGCTTAACCCGGGCCCCGAACACTGAAGCTTTCTTT. As protein: CASSLTRAPNTEAFF.

The chain uses TRBV6-5 and TRBJ1-1; no clear D gene. Germline CDR1 is MNHEY and CDR2 is SVGAGI. CDR3 size: 14 residues. Between the trimmed V and J ends, which lost 4 bases and 1 base, there was a span of 10 bases. Here the CDR3 reads CASSFQSRNTEAFF. The CDR3 DNA is TGTGCCAGCAGTTTCCAATCGCGGAACACTGAAGCTTTCTTT.